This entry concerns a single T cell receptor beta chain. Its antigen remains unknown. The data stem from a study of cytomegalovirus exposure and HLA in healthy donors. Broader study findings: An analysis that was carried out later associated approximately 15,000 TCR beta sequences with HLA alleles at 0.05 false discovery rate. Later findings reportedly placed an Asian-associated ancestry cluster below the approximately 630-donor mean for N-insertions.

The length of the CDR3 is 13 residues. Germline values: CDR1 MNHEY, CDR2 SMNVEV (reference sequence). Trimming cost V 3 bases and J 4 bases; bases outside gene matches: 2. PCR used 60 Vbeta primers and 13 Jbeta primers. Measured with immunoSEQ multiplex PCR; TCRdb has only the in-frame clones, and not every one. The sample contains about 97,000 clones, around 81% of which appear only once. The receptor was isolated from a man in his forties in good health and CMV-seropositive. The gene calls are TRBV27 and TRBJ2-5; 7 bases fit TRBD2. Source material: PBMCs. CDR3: CASSFREGETQYF. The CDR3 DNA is TGTGCCAGCAGTTTTAGGGAGGGAGAGACCCAGTACTTC.